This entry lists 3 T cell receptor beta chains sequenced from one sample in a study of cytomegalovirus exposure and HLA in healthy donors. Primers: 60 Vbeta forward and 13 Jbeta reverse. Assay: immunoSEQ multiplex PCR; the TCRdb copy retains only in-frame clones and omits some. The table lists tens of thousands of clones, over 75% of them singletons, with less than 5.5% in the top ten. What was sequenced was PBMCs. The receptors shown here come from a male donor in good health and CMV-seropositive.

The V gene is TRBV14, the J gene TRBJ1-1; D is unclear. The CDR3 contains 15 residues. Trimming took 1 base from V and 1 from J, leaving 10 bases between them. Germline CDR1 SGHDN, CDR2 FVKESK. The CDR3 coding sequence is TGTGCCAGCAGCCAAGTTGGACTGAGGAACACTGAAGCTTTCTTT. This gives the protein CASSQVGLRNTEAFF. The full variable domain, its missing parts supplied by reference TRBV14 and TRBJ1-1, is EAGVTQFPSHSVIEKGQTVTLRCDPISGHDNLYWYRRVMGKEIKFLLHFVKESKQDESGMPNNRFLAERTGGTYSTLKVQPAELEDSGVYFCASSQVGLRNTEAFFGQGTRLTVV.

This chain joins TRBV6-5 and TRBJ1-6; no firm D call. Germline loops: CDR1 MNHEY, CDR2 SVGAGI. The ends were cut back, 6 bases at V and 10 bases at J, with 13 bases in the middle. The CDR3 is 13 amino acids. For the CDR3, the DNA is TGTGCCAGCAGGGGCAGTTCCTGGTCACCCCTCCACTTT. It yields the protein CASRGSSWSPLHF.

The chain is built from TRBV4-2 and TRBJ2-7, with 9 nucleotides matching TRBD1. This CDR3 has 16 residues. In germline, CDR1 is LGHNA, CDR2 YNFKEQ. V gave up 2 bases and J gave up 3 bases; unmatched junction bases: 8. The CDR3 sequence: CASSQKTGGLDYEQYF. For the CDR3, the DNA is TGTGCCAGCAGCCAAAAGACAGGGGGATTAGACTACGAGCAGTACTTC.